The subject of this entry is one TCR beta chain. The antigen is unknown. With a J-beta primer mix and a sample-barcoded 5' primer, a second PCR ran about 7 to 11 cycles. Every cDNA was tagged by a template-switch adaptor with 12 random nucleotides. Each CDR3 protein is one row after TCRdb ran MiXCR on the 5' RACE reads. The sample lists about 680,000 distinct CDR3 sequences, roughly 49% occurring once. The sample is drawn from a study of blood T cells in healthy people across ages. Whole-study results and caveats: Roughly linear declines in TCR beta diversity per million T cells occurred with age.

This clonotype was sampled from a woman in her fifties or sixties in good health. The sequenced sample consisted of blood.

This CDR3 reads CASSQRAGTGLGDTQYF. CDR3 bases: TGCGCCAGCAGCCAGAGAGCCGGGACAGGGCTGGGAGATACGCAGTATTTT. The chain has TRBV4-3 and TRBJ2-3, with TRBD1 identical over 9 bases. The CDR3 extends over 17 amino acids. The V gene end was trimmed by 3 bases and the J gene end by 5 bases; junction bases not matched to a gene: 12. Per the germline V gene, CDR1 is LGHNA and CDR2 is YSLEER.